This T cell receptor (beta chain) emerged from a study of cytomegalovirus exposure and HLA in healthy donors. A multiplex PCR was run with 60 Vbeta primers and 13 Jbeta primers. Clones were sequenced by immunoSEQ multiplex PCR, and TCRdb holds only the in-frame ones, with some missing. The sample records 80,000 to 100,000 clones, 70% being singletons. This clone has only a few counts. Its specificity is not known. Germline V lookup: CDR1 MNHNY, CDR2 SVGAGI (reference sequence). The CDR3 is 14 amino acids. Trimming cost V 1 base and J 5 bases, with 9 bases left between them. Overall study results and limits: Cytomegalovirus-associated status was assigned to 150 or so TCR beta chains. By HLA locus, TCR association rates varied in a later analysis, with DRB1 showing the most and HLA-C the fewest.

The sample taken for sequencing was PBMCs. This TCR was recovered from a man aged 50 to 60 in good health and CMV-seronegative. This rearrangement joins TRBV6-6 to TRBJ1-5, with D maybe TRBD1 (5 bases). The CDR3 DNA follows: TGTGCCAGCAGTTACTTGTGGGGCGATCAGCCCCAGCATTTT. It translates to CASSYLWGDQPQHF.